This TCR beta chain was found in a study of CD8+CD57+ T cells in acquired aplastic anemia (dated by TCRdb to the late 2010s). Concerning the study at large: Extracted DNA from sorted CD4+ and CD8+ cells averaged around 3.4 ug, ranging from about 0.19 to 30 ug. CD8+CD57+ expansion was defined as a frequency above the mean frequency observed in healthy subjects. Summary of the overall study and its limitations: CD8+ Simpson's diversity did not differ significantly between patients and healthy controls (P=0.060). Although some 28 CD8+ CDR3 sequences were shared by patients and controls, these sequences appeared highly expressed in patients and within the immunodominant clones of patients.

Genomic DNA was used as template for profiling of TCR beta VDJ combinations and CDR3 sequences. An Illumina HiSeq 2000 was used for TCR repertoire sequencing. Turning to the authors' computational methods: Repertoires were assessed using TRBV/TRBJ rearrangement plots, CDR3 size and DJ length profiles, and Simpson's diversity index. The most abundant DNA sequence in the deep sequencing data was defined as the immunodominant clone. CDR3 amino acid sequences were screened for sharing across subjects and compared with published repertoires and the VDJdb database. TCRdb reanalyzed the raw reads on its own, using fastp at Q25 for trimming and MiXCR for clone calling, and kept in-frame beta chains. One record per CDR3 amino acid sequence lists the most common genes and DNA. In this record, the V and J calls reflect TCRdb's handling and not the investigators' own analysis. The sample profile shows 450,000 to 550,000 distinct CDR3 sequences; about a third of them were found once. The ten biggest clones cover about 0.8% of the sample.

The patients picked for sequencing were ones in whom flow cytometry had shown an expansion of CD8+CD57+ cells. All patients had severe acquired aplastic anemia diagnosed by International Study of Aplastic Anemia and Agranulocytosis and Camitta criteria. No patient had received any therapy when blood was sampled. The study deep-sequenced TCR repertoires of sorted CD4+ and CD8+ blood T cells from severe aplastic anemia patients and healthy subjects. Patients were enrolled in the USA under clinicaltrials.gov protocols 00001620, 01623167, 00001397, 00071045, 00081523 and 00961064. Ficoll-Paque density gradient centrifugation was used to isolate peripheral blood mononuclear cells. CD4+ and CD8+ T cells were sorted by FACS or magnetic beads before DNA extraction. There are a few counts of this clonotype. Its target antigen remains unknown. Base qualities are not recorded, but no much larger clone differs from it by a single base.

CDR1 and CDR2 (LGHNA, YNFKEQ) derive from the germline V gene. Inclusive of the bounding cysteine and phenylalanine, the CDR3 is 18 residues long. Only the CDR3 DNA stays, 54 bases, in frame from base 1. V is pruned by 5 bases and J by 4 bases, leaving 14 bases of the junction without a gene match. Sequences were obtained from sorted CD4+, CD8+, or CD8+CD57+ T cells (not recorded which) from PBMCs. This TCR was sampled from a human donor with aplastic anemia. Rearrangement joined TRBV4-2 to TRBJ2-1; 10 nucleotides in the junction match TRBD2. The CDR3 protein sequence reads: CASSGGAGGGLRYNEQFF. The nucleotide sequence is given as TGTGCCAGCAGCGGAGGAGCGGGAGGGGGTCTTAGGTACAATGAGCAGTTCTTC.